This entry lists 17 T cell receptor beta chains sequenced from one sample in a study of T cell responses to AZD1222 COVID-19 vaccine. Profiling relied on immunoSEQ multiplex PCR, and the TCRdb table lists in-frame clones only, not all of them. Among roughly 97,000 clones, about 88% were seen once, and the ten largest hold about 2.8%. Here the sequenced sample was peripheral blood, taken on day 0 of AZD1222 vaccination. The source is an adult in good health.

This chain joins TRBV28 and TRBJ2-2; TRBD2 aligns across 11 bases. CDR3 length: 18 residues. V was clipped by 1 base and J by 5 bases; unmatched bases: 9. CDR1 and CDR2 from the germline V gene are MDHEN and SYDVKM. CDR3 in amino acids: CASSLYGSGGASTGELFF. Written as DNA, the CDR3 is TGTGCCAGCAGTTTATATGGTAGCGGGGGGGCTTCGACCGGGGAGCTGTTTTTT.

The count of this clone is one. The genes are TRBV2 and TRBJ2-3; 7 bases line up with TRBD1. The CDR3 totals 14 residues. Germline assignment: CDR1 SNHLY and CDR2 FYNNEI. The trim removed 8 bases at V and 2 bases at J, leaving 7 bases unmatched. This CDR3 is CASGRTGYTDTQYF. As DNA, the CDR3 is TGTGCCAGCGGAAGGACAGGATACACAGATACGCAGTATTTT.

This chain links TRBV29-1 with TRBJ1-1; 8 nucleotides agree with TRBD1. The CDR3 consists of 13 residues. V shed 6 bases, J shed 0 bases, and the junction held 3 bases outside the gene matches. Germline assignment: CDR1 SQVTM and CDR2 ANQGSEA. CDR3 sequence (DNA): TGCAGCGTAGGGGACAGGATGAACACTGAAGCTTTCTTT. Amino acid sequence: CSVGDRMNTEAFF.

The genes are TRBV7-9 and TRBJ1-3; TRBD1 aligns across 10 bases. The CDR3 has 16 amino acids. Losses at the gene ends were 4 bases for V and 4 bases for J; bases not matched to a gene: 7. Germline-derived CDR1 and CDR2 are SEHNR and FQNEAQ (reference sequence). The CDR3 sequence: CASSYRDRGGGNTIYF. CDR3 in DNA: TGTGCCAGCAGCTACCGGGACAGGGGAGGCGGAAACACCATATATTTT.

In its sample, this clone was seen a few times. The chain carries TRBV5-1 and TRBJ1-2, with a weak D call TRBD1 (5 bases). V was shortened by 7 bases and J by 7 bases, with 20 bases between the two germline ends. The CDR3 covers 14 residues. Germline-derived CDR1 and CDR2 are SGHRS and YFSETQ. The CDR3 loop reads CASQLTASGGGYTF. CDR3 DNA sequence: TGCGCCAGCCAGCTGACAGCCTCCGGGGGTGGCTACACCTTC.

Note on this clone: This same CDR3 is encoded by further DNA sequences in the sample. The chain employs TRBV6-5 and TRBJ1-1; D is ambiguous. The CDR3 is 13 residues long. Germline CDR1 reads MNHEY; CDR2 reads SVGAGI. Trimming pared 6 bases from V and 0 bases from J, leaving 8 bases between. CDR3 nucleotides: TGTGCCAGCAGACGGCACATGAACACTGAAGCTTTCTTT. This encodes CASRRHMNTEAFF.

The rearrangement links TRBV9 to TRBJ1-1; possible D gene TRBD1, 6 bases. Trimming took off 3 bases at V and 0 bases at J, with 9 bases between the two ends. The length of the CDR3 is 14 residues. Per germline, CDR1 SGDLS and CDR2 YYNGEE. The DNA for the CDR3 is TGTGCCAGCAGCGCCGGACAGATGAACACTGAAGCTTTCTTT. Translation: CASSAGQMNTEAFF.

V usage is TRBV4-1 and J usage is TRBJ2-1; 11 nucleotides match TRBD2. CDR1 MGHRA and CDR2 YSYEKL come from the germline V gene. The V and J ends lost 3 bases and 5 bases, in that order; junction bases with no gene match: 3. The CDR3 runs 15 residues. CDR3 DNA: TGCGCCAGCAGCCAGAGACTAGCGGGGAACAATGAGCAGTTCTTC. It specifies CASSQRLAGNNEQFF.

To note about this clone: One junction end does not reproduce the germline sequence, and a read error may be involved. The chain couples TRBV7-7 to TRBJ1-4; D uncertain. Germline lookup yields CDR1 SSHAT and CDR2 FNYEAQ (reference sequence). This CDR3 comprises 13 residues. CDR3 in DNA: TGTGCTAGCAGCTTAGATAGGAAGGAAAAACTGTTTTTT. It translates to CASSLDRKEKLFF. The variable domain in full, with the rest retrieved from reference TRBV7-7 and TRBJ1-4, is GAGVSQSPRYKVTKRGQDVTLRCDPISSHATLYWYQQALGQGPEFLTYFNYEAQPDKSGLPSDRFSAERPEGSISTLTIQRTEQRDSAMYRCASSLDRKEKLFFGSGTQLSVL.

J is TRBJ1-6 and V is TRBV2, with TRBD1 identical over 8 bases. CDR1 and CDR2 from the germline V gene are SNHLY and FYNNEI. The CDR3 contains 14 residues. V lost 6 bases, J lost 5 bases, and 3 bases stayed unmatched. Here the CDR3 reads CASREQGDNSPLHF. CDR3 bases: TGTGCCAGCAGAGAACAGGGGGATAATTCACCCCTCCACTTT.

This CDR3 reads CASSHPGQTEETQYF. The CDR3 DNA is TGTGCCAGCAGCCATCCGGGACAGACAGAAGAGACCCAGTACTTC. The V gene is TRBV4-2, the J gene TRBJ2-5; 7 bases map to TRBD1. V was pared by 3 bases and J by 3 bases, with 7 bases of the junction left unmatched. CDR3 length: 15 amino acids. Germline-derived CDR1 and CDR2 are LGHNA and YNFKEQ.

The J gene is TRBJ1-1, the V gene TRBV19; D might be TRBD1 (5 bases). This CDR3 region has 15 residues. The V gene's germline CDR1 is LNHDA and CDR2 SQIVND (reference sequence). The V and J ends lost 1 base and 3 bases respectively, with 12 bases between them. CDR3 loop: CASSIASGTHTEAFF. CDR3 nucleotides: TGTGCCAGTAGTATAGCCTCTGGGACTCACACTGAAGCTTTCTTT.

The rearrangement joins TRBV18 to TRBJ2-7; D is possibly TRBD1 (5 bases). Trimming left V 3 bases short and J 6 bases short, with 15 bases between. Germline loops: CDR1 KGHSH, CDR2 LQKENI. There are 14 residues in the CDR3. For the CDR3, the DNA is TGTGCCAGCTCACCGGACACTTTATATGGCGAGCAGTACTTC. It is translated as CASSPDTLYGEQYF.

This rearrangement joins TRBV18 to TRBJ1-2; TRBD1 matches 7 bases. Germline V gene sequence: CDR1 KGHSH, CDR2 LQKENI. With V trimmed by 4 bases and J by 4 bases, 9 bases remained unmatched. The CDR3 is 15 residues long. This CDR3 is CASSQAKTGTYGYTF. The CDR3 coding sequence is TGTGCCAGCTCACAAGCAAAGACAGGGACCTATGGCTACACCTTC.

The rearrangement joins TRBV9 to TRBJ1-2; TRBD1 aligns across 8 bases. Trimming at V came to 0 bases and at J to 5 bases, leaving 9 bases not matched to a gene. Germline V gives CDR1 SGDLS, CDR2 YYNGEE. This CDR3 comprises 16 residues. CDR3 in DNA: TGTGCCAGCAGCGTAGCTCGGACAGGGCTGGGGTATGGCTACACCTTC. Its translation is CASSVARTGLGYGYTF.

The chain couples TRBV27 to TRBJ1-5, with D hard to call. The length of the CDR3 is 14 residues. Germline-derived CDR1 and CDR2 are MNHEY and SMNVEV (reference sequence). V gave up 6 bases and J gave up 0 bases, with 9 bases separating them. Here the CDR3 DNA reads TGTGCCAGCAGGGCCGGATCTAGCAATCAGCCCCAGCATTTT. Amino acids: CASRAGSSNQPQHF.

V gene TRBV28 combines with J gene TRBJ2-1, with 7 bases fitting TRBD1. From germline, CDR1 is MDHEN and CDR2 SYDVKM. The CDR3 has 15 amino acids. The junction had 3 bases not matched to a gene; V was cut back by 0 bases and J by 4 bases. CDR3 protein: CASSLWGQKYNEQFF. The CDR3 DNA is TGTGCCAGCAGTTTATGGGGACAGAAGTACAATGAGCAGTTCTTC.